What follows is one T cell receptor beta chain and its context. The table came from immunoSEQ multiplex PCR; TCRdb's copy has only in-frame clones and leaves some out. The data show around 45,000 clones, about 90% seen once. This entry belongs to a study of siplizumab effects on memory and regulatory T cells. The sequenced sample consisted of naive CD8+ T cells sorted from blood. This receptor was taken from a human donor in good health.

CDR3 bases: TGTGCCAGCAGCTCTCCTAGCGGGGAAGAGACCCAGTACTTC. Protein sequence: CASSSPSGEETQYF. This rearrangement joins TRBV7-2 to TRBJ2-5, with 9 positions matching TRBD2. J gave up 3 bases and V 4 bases, and 3 bases lay outside the gene matches. This CDR3 contains 14 residues. Germline lookup yields CDR1 SGHTA and CDR2 FQGNSA.